Sequencing of this T cell receptor (beta chain) was carried out in a study of cytomegalovirus exposure and HLA in healthy donors. Researchers ran the PCR with 60 Vbeta and 13 Jbeta primers. The table came from immunoSEQ multiplex PCR; TCRdb's copy has only in-frame clones and leaves some out. The table shows about 140,000 clones, with 80% occurring only once. Study-level findings and limits: Previous analysis showed most TCR beta V segments were productive about 90% or about 30% of the time. Presence/absence results assume similar sequencing depth per donor, which may not hold.

On this clone itself: Its antigen is unknown.

This clonotype originated in a male donor in good health and CMV-seronegative. The sample comprised PBMCs.

The CDR3 DNA sequence: TGTGCCAGCAGTGTGGGGACAGGGGGTCTAGGTGGCTACACCTTC. Translation: CASSVGTGGLGGYTF. The V call is TRBV2, the J call TRBJ1-2; 11 bases line up with TRBD1. The trim removed 4 bases at V and 7 bases at J, leaving 8 bases unmatched. This CDR3 has 15 residues. The germline V gene has CDR1 SNHLY and CDR2 FYNNEI.